The 9 T cell receptor beta chains presented below share a single source sample, sequenced in a study of blood T cell repertoires in COVID-19. TCRdb keeps only in-frame clones here, not all; method: immunoSEQ multiplex PCR. The sample lists around 430,000 clones, more than 70% occurring once. The sequencing sample was made of peripheral blood. The receptor source for this set is a woman between 45 and 60 years old with COVID-19, enrolled during active disease.

The chain joins TRBV9 to TRBJ2-7; D is undetermined. The CDR3 covers 17 residues. V lost 4 bases to trimming and J lost 5 bases, with 25 bases between them. Germline V CDR1 and CDR2: SGDLS, YYNGEE. CDR3 DNA sequence: TGTGCCAGCAGCCTCTCCCTGGGCAGTCCCATCGGCCACGAGCAGTACTTC. It translates to CASSLSLGSPIGHEQYF.

V gene TRBV9 combines with J gene TRBJ1-2; D is unresolved. This CDR3 is built from 17 residues. V was pared by 0 bases and J by 9 bases, with 24 bases between. Germline V gene sequence: CDR1 SGDLS, CDR2 YYNGEE. The CDR3 sequence: CASSVADDPLRAGSYTF. The CDR3 DNA follows: TGTGCCAGCAGCGTAGCCGACGACCCCTTAAGGGCCGGGAGCTACACCTTC.

This chain uses TRBV12-3 or TRBV12-4 with TRBJ1-2, with D uncertain. CDR3 length: 13 amino acids. V lost 3 bases, J lost 8 bases, and 13 bases lay in between. The CDR3 DNA follows: TGTGCCAGCAGTTTCGGGGAGGAGGAAGGCTACACCTTC. It encodes CASSFGEEEGYTF.

The chain carries TRBV6-6 and TRBJ1-1, with D perhaps matching TRBD1 (6 bases). This CDR3 region has 15 residues. Germline CDR1 and CDR2: MNHNY and SVGAGI (reference sequence). Trimming cost V 2 bases and J 7 bases, with 17 bases left between them. CDR3 DNA sequence: TGTGCCAGCAGTTACCTACGGAACAGGGAGGGTGAAGCTTTCTTT. Protein sequence: CASSYLRNREGEAFF.

In its sample, this clone was seen once. The gene calls are TRBV5-1 and TRBJ2-7; tentative D call: TRBD2 (6 bases). CDR1 SGHRS and CDR2 YFSETQ come from the germline V gene. Trimming took off 0 bases at V and 0 bases at J, with 7 bases between the two ends. CDR3 length equals 14 residues. Here the CDR3 reads CASSLGGDSYEQYF. In nucleotides, the CDR3 is TGCGCCAGCAGCTTGGGGGGGGACTCCTACGAGCAGTACTTC.

V is TRBV6-5 and J is TRBJ2-2; 7 bases match TRBD1. CDR1 is MNHEY, CDR2 SVGAGI, per germline. Trimming cost V 6 bases and J 8 bases; bases outside gene matches: 9. The CDR3 runs 14 residues. The CDR3 DNA sequence: TGTGCCAGCAGCCGACAGGGCAGTTTGGGGGAGCTGTTTTTT. This encodes CASSRQGSLGELFF.

The gene calls are TRBV27 and TRBJ2-7; weak D call: TRBD1 (5 bases). This CDR3 contains 14 residues. V lost 5 bases and J lost 1, with 12 bases in between. From germline, CDR1 is MNHEY and CDR2 SMNVEV (reference sequence). The CDR3 spells CASSPRQGSYEQYF. The CDR3 coding sequence is TGTGCCAGCAGTCCCCGCCAGGGTTCCTACGAGCAGTACTTC.

This clone appeared a few times. The chain is built from TRBV19 and TRBJ2-7, with 7 bases identical to TRBD2. Losses at the gene ends were 9 bases for V and 0 bases for J; bases not matched to a gene: 17. Germline V gene data show CDR1 as LNHDA and CDR2 as SQIVND (reference sequence). The CDR3 is 17 residues long. The CDR3 here is CASQREGGTQSSYEQYF. In nucleotides, the CDR3 is TGTGCCAGCCAAAGAGAGGGAGGGACCCAGAGCTCCTACGAGCAGTACTTC.

The chain is built from TRBV27 and TRBJ2-7; 8 nucleotides match TRBD1. Germline V gives CDR1 MNHEY, CDR2 SMNVEV (reference sequence). The CDR3 has 15 residues. After removal of 3 bases from V and 6 bases from J, the junction contained 10 bases not matched to a gene. In DNA, the CDR3 is TGTGCCAGCAGTTTGTTCGAGATAACAGGGGGCGAGCAGTACTTC. Amino acids: CASSLFEITGGEQYF.